These T cell receptor beta chains were read from a single sample in a study of T cell responses to AZD1222 COVID-19 vaccine. Some clones are missing from TCRdb's copy, which holds only in-frame ones; the method was immunoSEQ multiplex PCR. The profile shows roughly 140,000 clones, 87% of them singletons. Sequenced here: peripheral blood, sampled 28 days after the second AZD1222 dose. The receptors shown here come from an adult who received the AZD1222 COVID-19 vaccine. Each CDR3 is given with its conserved first and last residue. The D gene is left open where the match is weak. Clone sizes are given selectively: once, few, many, or a class where the clone is expanded.

j_call cdr3_length d_call v_call clone_size cdr3_nt cdr3_aa
TRBJ1-2 11 . TRBV24-1 . TGTGCCACCAGTGATTTGGCTGGCTACACCTTC CATSDLAGYTF
TRBJ1-6 16 . TRBV3-1/TRBV3-2 . TGTGCCAGCAGCCGGACCGCCAGCTCCTATAATTCACCCCTCCACTTT CASSRTASSYNSPLHF
TRBJ1-1 14 . TRBV19 . TGTGCCAGTAGTATCCTGTCAGGGAACACTGAAGCTTTCTTT CASSILSGNTEAFF
TRBJ1-2 13 TRBD1 TRBV7-8 . TGTGCCAGCAGCTTGGACAGGGAAGGCGGCTACACCTTC CASSLDREGGYTF
TRBJ1-1 13 . TRBV7-9 . TGTGCCAGCAGCCCCTACAGGGACACTGAAGCTTTCTTT CASSPYRDTEAFF
TRBJ1-2 14 . TRBV6-2/TRBV6-3 . TGTGCCAGCAGTTCGAAACGGGGGCAGGATGGCTACACCTTC CASSSKRGQDGYTF
TRBJ1-1 12 . TRBV6-6 . TGTGCCAGCAGTTACGAGGTCACTGAAGCTTTCTTT CASSYEVTEAFF
TRBJ1-3 16 . TRBV5-1 once TGCGCCAGCAGCCTGGACCTCAGGGGTTCGGGAAACACCATATATTTT CASSLDLRGSGNTIYF
TRBJ2-2 16 . TRBV13 few TGTGCCAGCAGGCCTAACAGGGTAGAGAACACCGGGGAGCTGTTTTTT CASRPNRVENTGELFF
TRBJ2-2 17 . TRBV27 . TGTGCCAGCAGTTTATCGCCAGACAGGTCGTACACCGGGGAGCTGTTTTTT CASSLSPDRSYTGELFF
TRBJ2-1 20 TRBD2 TRBV3-1/TRBV3-2 . TGTGCCAGCAGCCCGGGACTAGCGGGAGTGACTAAAAGCTCCTACAATGAGCAGTTCTTC CASSPGLAGVTKSSYNEQFF
TRBJ1-6 13 . TRBV7-3 once TGTGCCAGCAGCTTAATCAGGGATTCACCCCTCCACTTT CASSLIRDSPLHF
TRBJ2-3 16 TRBD2 TRBV11-2 . TGTGCCAGCAGCTTACCGACTAGCCAAAACACAGATACGCAGTATTTT CASSLPTSQNTDTQYF
TRBJ2-5 14 . TRBV5-1 . TGCGCCAGCAGCCTTAGGAGGGGCGGGGAGACCCAGTACTTC CASSLRRGGETQYF
TRBJ1-1 14 . TRBV29-1 . TGCAGCGTTGAAGGACAGAACCCGAACACTGAAGCTTTCTTT CSVEGQNPNTEAFF
TRBJ2-7 15 TRBD2 TRBV14 few TGTGCCAGCAGCCCTCTAGGGACTAGTATCTACGAGCAGTACTTC CASSPLGTSIYEQYF
TRBJ2-3 13 TRBD2 TRBV5-1 . TGCGCCAGCAGCTTGGCCGGGGGGGATACGCAGTATTTT CASSLAGGDTQYF
TRBJ1-1 14 . TRBV27 once TGTGCCAGCAGTTTTCGGGGTAGGAACACTGAAGCTTTCTTT CASSFRGRNTEAFF
TRBJ1-2 15 . TRBV4-2 . TGTGCCAGCAGCCATCCACAGGGAGAGACCTATGGCTACACCTTC CASSHPQGETYGYTF
TRBJ2-2 14 . TRBV28 . TGTGCCAGCAGTCGGTCTAGAATGGCCGGGGAGCTGTTTTTT CASSRSRMAGELFF